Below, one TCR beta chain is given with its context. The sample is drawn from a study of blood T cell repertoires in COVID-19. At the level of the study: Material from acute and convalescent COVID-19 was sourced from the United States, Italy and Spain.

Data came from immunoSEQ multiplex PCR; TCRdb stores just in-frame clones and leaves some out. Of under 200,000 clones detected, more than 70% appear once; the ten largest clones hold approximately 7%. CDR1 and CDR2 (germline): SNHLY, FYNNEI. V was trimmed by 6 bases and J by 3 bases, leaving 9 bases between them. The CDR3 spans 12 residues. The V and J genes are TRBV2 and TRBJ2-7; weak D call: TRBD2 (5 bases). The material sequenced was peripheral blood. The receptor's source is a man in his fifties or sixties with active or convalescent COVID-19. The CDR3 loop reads CASRRAVYEQYF. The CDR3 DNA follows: TGTGCCAGCAGGAGGGCTGTCTACGAGCAGTACTTC.